This TCR beta chain was found in a study of T cell repertoires in cytomegalovirus infection. Study background: Based on public TCR beta signatures, there were indications of CMV infection and of a matching HLA type.

MiXCR was run by TCRdb on the reads, yielding one entry per CDR3 protein. The table includes hundreds of thousands of distinct CDR3 sequences, about two fifths detected once. This CDR3 has 15 amino acids. The V and J ends lost 7 bases and 0 bases respectively, with 13 bases between them. Regarding the study as a whole: Of the TCR beta families, the public ones yielded a cumulative frequency that identified carriers of CMV plus the relevant HLA.

Remarks on this clonotype: Its antigen is unknown.

The chain links TRBV12-3 or TRBV12-4 to TRBJ2-1, with D possibly matching TRBD1 (5 bases). This material consisted of cultured PBMCs, taken from culture after CMV antigen stimulation. This TCR was sampled from a human donor in good health (CMV status not recorded). Some clones in this sample may be carry-over from other donors' samples. The CDR3 coding sequence is TGTGCCAGCACCCCGACAGTAAGCTCCTACAATGAGCAGTTCTTC. Translating gives CASTPTVSSYNEQFF.